This T cell receptor beta chain was found in a study of vaccination and CD4 T cells after COVID-19. Overall study: Post-COVID draws followed diagnosis by a median around 92 days (range 35 to 161).

Study results and caveats: Recorded median SARS-CoV-2-reactive clonotype numbers increased from approximately 21 to 38 without reaching significance.

Treatment here: approximately 10-day PBMC culture with coronavirus spike peptide pools or control peptides (ViraFEST assay). Before the COVID-19 pandemic (2011-2018), CD4+ T cells were obtained from the unexposed donor. In the ViraFEST assay, peptide-pool expansion preceded TCR sequencing of expanded clonotypes. IL-2 at approximately 10 IU/ml and peptide pools at 9 to 10 ug/ml were added to PBMCs cultured at roughly 2 million per well. This clonotype was counted a single time. Its target is not known. With the Oncomine TCR Beta short-read assay, DNA from cultured CD4+ T cells was sequenced. One entry per CDR3 protein, called by TCRdb with MiXCR from the PCR reads. The sample gives about 10,000 distinct CDR3 sequences, approximately 34% of which show up once; 30% to 40% is in the top ten. This TCR was sampled from a human donor in good health. Source material: CD4+ T cells from blood, cultured in vitro.

The CDR3 here is CASSRPAGQPQHF. In nucleotides, the CDR3 is TGTGCCAGCAGCCGCCCCGCGGGTCAGCCCCAGCATTTT. The chain uses TRBV14 and TRBJ1-5, with D uncertain. Between the trimmed V and J ends, which lost 4 bases and 6 bases, there was a span of 10 bases. In germline, CDR1 is SGHDN, CDR2 FVKESK. There are 13 residues in the CDR3. Using reference TRBV14 and TRBJ1-5 for the parts outside the CDR3, the full variable domain is EAGVTQFPSHSVIEKGQTVTLRCDPISGHDNLYWYRRVMGKEIKFLLHFVKESKQDESGMPNNRFLAERTGGTYSTLKVQPAELEDSGVYFCASSRPAGQPQHFGDGTRLSIL.